This T cell receptor (beta chain) was documented in a study of blood T cell repertoires in COVID-19. Looking at the study overall: Samples representing acute and convalescent COVID-19 were sourced from the United States, Italy and Spain. T cells, B-cell-depleted T cells, or PBMCs supplied cDNA or gDNA.

As processed by the authors: Scientists estimated how many nucleated cells there were by amplifying reference gene primers. The data were produced by immunoSEQ multiplex PCR, yet TCRdb's version contains in-frame clones alone and is incomplete. The V and J calls and the clone size are those of that table, but D and trimming were determined from the DNA. The sample shows around 46,000 clones, roughly 80% of them seen only once. Germline V gives CDR1 SGHVS, CDR2 FNYEAQ. The CDR3 runs to 13 residues. As regards this clone: The junction departs from germline at one end; a sequencing error may be responsible.

V gene TRBV7-6 combines with J gene TRBJ2-7, with TRBD2 as a possible D gene (5 bases). The TCR comes from a man aged 40-50 years with acute or convalescent COVID-19. Material for sequencing was peripheral blood. CDR3 amino acids: CASSLGEREIPNF. The DNA of the CDR3 is TGTGCCAGCAGCTTAGGGGAGCGAGAGATCCCTAACTTC.